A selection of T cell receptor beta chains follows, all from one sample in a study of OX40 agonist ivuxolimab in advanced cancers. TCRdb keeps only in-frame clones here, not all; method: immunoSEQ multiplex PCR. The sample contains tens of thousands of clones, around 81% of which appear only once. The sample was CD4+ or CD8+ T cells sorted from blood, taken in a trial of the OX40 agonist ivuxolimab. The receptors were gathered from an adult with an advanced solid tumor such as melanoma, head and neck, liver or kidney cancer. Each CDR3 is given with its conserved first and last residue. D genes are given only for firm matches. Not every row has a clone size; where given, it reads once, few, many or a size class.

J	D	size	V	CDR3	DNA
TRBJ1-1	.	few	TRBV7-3	CASSPKQVSGEMNTEAFF	TGTGCCAGCAGCCCCAAACAGGTATCGGGGGAGATGAACACTGAAGCTTTCTTT
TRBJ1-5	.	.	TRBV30	CAWSQAVRNQPQHF	TGTGCCTGGAGTCAGGCGGTCAGGAATCAGCCCCAGCATTTT
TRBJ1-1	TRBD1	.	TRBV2	CASSRDRGPEAFF	TGTGCCAGCAGCCGGGACAGGGGCCCTGAAGCTTTCTTT
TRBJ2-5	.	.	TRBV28	CAARRSGGTPQETQYF	TGTGCCGCCCGCCGGTCTGGAGGGACGCCCCAAGAGACCCAGTACTTC
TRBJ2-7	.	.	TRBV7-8	CASSLGWRPPYEQYF	TGTGCCAGCAGCTTAGGCTGGAGACCCCCCTACGAGCAGTACTTC
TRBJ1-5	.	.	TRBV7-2	CASSLESNQPQHF	TGTGCCAGCAGCTTGGAGAGCAATCAGCCCCAGCATTTT
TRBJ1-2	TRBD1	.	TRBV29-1	CSVGDRTGYGYTF	TGCAGCGTTGGGGACAGGACCGGCTATGGCTACACCTTC
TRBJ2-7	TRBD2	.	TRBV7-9	CASSRAGEGYEQYF	TGTGCCAGCAGTAGAGCGGGAGAAGGATACGAGCAGTACTTC
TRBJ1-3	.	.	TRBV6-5	CASSYSRRTSGNTIYF	TGTGCCAGCAGTTACTCCCGGAGAACCTCTGGAAACACCATATATTTT
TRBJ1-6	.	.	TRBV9	CASSVERVNSPLHF	TGTGCCAGCAGCGTAGAGAGGGTCAATTCACCCCTCCACTTT
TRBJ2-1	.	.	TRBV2	CASSEGRGYNEQFF	TGTGCCAGCAGTGAGGGAAGGGGTTACAATGAGCAGTTCTTC
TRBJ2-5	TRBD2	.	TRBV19	CASGGETQYF	TGTGCCTCCGGGGGGGAGACCCAGTACTTC
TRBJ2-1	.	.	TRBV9	CATSPGPYNEQFF	TGTGCCACCTCCCCGGGACCGTACAATGAGCAGTTCTTC
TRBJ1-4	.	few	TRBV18	CASSPLKTEKLFF	TGTGCCAGCTCACCGCTGAAGACTGAAAAACTGTTTTTT
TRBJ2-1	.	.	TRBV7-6	CASSLRSGVSDEQFF	TGTGCCAGCAGCTTACGATCGGGAGTTAGTGATGAGCAGTTCTTC
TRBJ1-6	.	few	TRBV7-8	CASSFGNSPLHF	TGTGCCAGCAGCTTTGGTAATTCACCCCTCCACTTT
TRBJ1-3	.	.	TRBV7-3	CASSSGGSGNTIYF	TGTGCCAGCAGCTCGGGGGGGTCCGGAAACACCATATATTTT
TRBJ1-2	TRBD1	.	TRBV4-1	CASSQGQGFNYGYTF	TGCGCCAGCAGCCAAGGACAGGGGTTTAACTATGGCTACACCTTC
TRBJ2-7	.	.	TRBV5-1	CASSLERGGLGEQYF	TGCGCCAGCAGCTTGGAAAGGGGGGGCTTAGGAGAGCAGTACTTC
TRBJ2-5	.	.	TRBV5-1	CASSLIGTTETQYF	TGCGCCAGCAGCTTGATTGGGACAACGGAGACCCAGTACTTC
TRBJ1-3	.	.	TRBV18	CASSPSAGGNTIYF	TGTGCCAGCTCACCTTCGGCGGGGGGAAACACCATATATTTT
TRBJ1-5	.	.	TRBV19	CASRWNSNQPQHF	TGTGCCAGTAGGTGGAATAGCAATCAGCCCCAGCATTTT
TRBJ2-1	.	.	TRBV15	CATSRPGTSFHNEQFF	TGTGCCACCAGCAGGCCTGGGACTTCTTTCCACAATGAGCAGTTCTTC
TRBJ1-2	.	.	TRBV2	CASSVGSSGYTF	TGTGCCAGCAGTGTAGGGTCCAGTGGCTACACCTTC
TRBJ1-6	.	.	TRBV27	CASSAGRYNSPLHF	TGTGCCAGCAGCGCAGGACGGTATAATTCACCCCTCCACTTT
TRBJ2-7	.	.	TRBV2	CASRKGVSDPSSYEQYF	TGTGCCAGCAGAAAGGGAGTATCGGACCCGAGCTCCTACGAGCAGTACTTC
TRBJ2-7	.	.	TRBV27	CASGYANRVSYEQYF	TGTGCCAGCGGATACGCGAACAGGGTCTCCTACGAGCAGTACTTC
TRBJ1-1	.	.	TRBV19	CASSIVLGQNTEAFF	TGTGCCAGTAGTATAGTATTGGGGCAAAACACTGAAGCTTTCTTT
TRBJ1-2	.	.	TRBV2	CASSEETQETGGYGYTF	TGTGCCAGCAGTGAAGAGACCCAAGAGACAGGCGGCTATGGCTACACCTTC
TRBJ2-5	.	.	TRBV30	CAWSESGETQYF	TGTGCCTGGAGCGAGAGCGGGGAGACCCAGTACTTC
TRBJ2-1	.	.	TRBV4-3	CASSQEYGGQSSYNEQFF	TGCGCCAGCAGCCAAGAATACGGGGGGCAGAGCTCCTACAATGAGCAGTTCTTC